Listed below are T cell receptor beta chains from one sample, sequenced in a study of cytomegalovirus exposure and HLA in healthy donors. Repertoires were generated with immunoSEQ multiplex PCR, while TCRdb's copy carries only in-frame clones and drops some. The repertoire has about 140,000 clones, roughly two thirds of them found once; the top ten carry 1.8%. Sample: PBMCs. The receptors derive from a male donor in good health and CMV-seronegative. The CDR3 runs from the conserved cysteine through the conserved F or W. A D gene is named only where the DNA matches it firmly. Size tells how often a clone was seen (once, few, many) or the class of an expanded clone, and some rows leave it out.

V: TRBV9
D: TRBD2
size: NA
J: TRBJ2-3
CDR3: CASSSSGGYTDTQYF
DNA: TGTGCCAGCAGCTCCTCCGGGGGGTACACAGATACGCAGTATTTT

V: TRBV29-1
D: TRBD1
size: NA
J: TRBJ2-3
CDR3: CSVDGTGANTDTQYF
DNA: TGCAGCGTTGACGGGACAGGGGCTAACACAGATACGCAGTATTTT

V: TRBV6-1
D: TRBD2
size: NA
J: TRBJ2-1
CDR3: CASSPGTSGGASRFF
DNA: TGTGCCAGCAGTCCCGGGACTAGCGGGGGGGCCTCTCGGTTCTTC

V: TRBV19
D: TRBD1
size: NA
J: TRBJ1-2
CDR3: CASTTTGTSDYGYTF
DNA: TGTGCCAGTACTACGACAGGGACGTCCGACTATGGCTACACCTTC

V: TRBV9
D: TRBD2
size: NA
J: TRBJ2-5
CDR3: CASSARAGGQETQYF
DNA: TGTGCCAGCAGCGCACGAGCGGGGGGGCAAGAGACCCAGTACTTC

V: TRBV5-4
D: NA
size: NA
J: TRBJ1-1
CDR3: CASSSTGTEAFF
DNA: TGTGCCAGCAGCTCTACCGGGACAGAAGCTTTCTTT

V: TRBV21-1
D: NA
size: NA
J: TRBJ2-4
CDR3: CASSNARKGSNGKNIQYF
DNA: TGTGCCAGCAGCAACGCCAGGAAGGGGTCTAATGGCAAAAACATTCAGTACTTC

V: TRBV7-9
D: NA
size: NA
J: TRBJ1-4
CDR3: CASSRGGATNEKLFF
DNA: TGTGCCAGCAGCCGAGGGGGAGCAACTAATGAAAAACTGTTTTTT

V: TRBV5-1
D: TRBD1
size: NA
J: TRBJ2-7
CDR3: CASSLARGREQYF
DNA: TGCGCCAGCAGCTTGGCCAGGGGGCGCGAGCAGTACTTC

V: TRBV6-5
D: NA
size: once
J: TRBJ1-2
CDR3: CASSYPTTSGTYGYTF
DNA: TGTGCCAGCAGTTACCCCACAACCTCCGGGACATATGGCTACACCTTC

V: TRBV5-4
D: NA
size: NA
J: TRBJ2-3
CDR3: CASSLAGDTQYF
DNA: TGTGCCAGCAGCTTGGCCGGGGATACGCAGTATTTT

V: TRBV6-6
D: TRBD1
size: NA
J: TRBJ1-1
CDR3: CASSFNDRGVTEAFF
DNA: TGTGCCAGCAGTTTCAACGACAGGGGGGTGACTGAAGCTTTCTTT

V: TRBV19
D: NA
size: NA
J: TRBJ2-2
CDR3: CASSIGVGADSTGELFF
DNA: TGTGCCAGTAGTATAGGGGTGGGGGCTGATTCCACCGGGGAGCTGTTTTTT

V: TRBV9
D: TRBD1
size: NA
J: TRBJ1-3
CDR3: CASSERDSSGNTIYF
DNA: TGTGCCAGCAGCGAAAGGGACAGCTCTGGAAACACCATATATTTT

V: TRBV12-5
D: TRBD1
size: NA
J: TRBJ1-1
CDR3: CASGSTTGGLTEAFF
DNA: TGTGCTAGTGGTTCCACTACAGGGGGCTTAACTGAAGCTTTCTTT

V: TRBV18
D: NA
size: NA
J: TRBJ2-5
CDR3: CASSPELQETQYF
DNA: TGTGCCAGCTCACCTGAACTACAAGAGACCCAGTACTTC

V: TRBV29-1
D: NA
size: NA
J: TRBJ1-2
CDR3: CSVGQTHGYTF
DNA: TGCAGCGTTGGACAGACACATGGCTACACCTTC

V: TRBV10-3
D: TRBD2
size: NA
J: TRBJ2-1
CDR3: CAITPGGGSNEQFF
DNA: TGTGCCATCACCCCCGGCGGGGGGTCCAATGAGCAGTTCTTC

V: TRBV7-7
D: TRBD1
size: NA
J: TRBJ2-5
CDR3: CASSLGTGQETQYF
DNA: TGTGCTAGCAGCTTAGGGACAGGCCAAGAGACCCAGTACTTC

V: TRBV7-9
D: TRBD2
size: NA
J: TRBJ2-4
CDR3: CASSLGLAGGAGAKNIQYF
DNA: TGTGCCAGCAGCTTGGGACTAGCGGGGGGGGCTGGGGCCAAAAACATTCAGTACTTC

V: TRBV7-2
D: TRBD1
size: NA
J: TRBJ2-2
CDR3: CASSLRPPGQGYTGELFF
DNA: TGTGCCAGCAGCTTAAGACCTCCGGGACAGGGATACACCGGGGAGCTGTTTTTT

V: TRBV12-5
D: TRBD2
size: NA
J: TRBJ2-3
CDR3: CASGFASGGARDTQYF
DNA: TGTGCTAGTGGTTTCGCTAGCGGGGGGGCCCGGGATACGCAGTATTTT

V: TRBV5-1
D: NA
size: NA
J: TRBJ2-2
CDR3: CASSLTVATNTGELFF
DNA: TGCGCCAGCAGCTTAACCGTAGCGACGAACACCGGGGAGCTGTTTTTT

V: TRBV2
D: TRBD1
size: NA
J: TRBJ1-5
CDR3: CASSVSGQGNQPQHF
DNA: TGTGCCAGCAGTGTCTCGGGACAGGGGAATCAGCCCCAGCATTTT

V: TRBV30
D: NA
size: few
J: TRBJ1-6
CDR3: CARVTGSIFRNSPLHF
DNA: TGTGCCCGGGTTACCGGTTCGATTTTTCGGAATTCACCCCTCCACTTT

V: TRBV7-8
D: TRBD2
size: NA
J: TRBJ2-1
CDR3: CASSQGTSGDNEQFF
DNA: TGTGCCAGCAGCCAAGGGACTAGCGGGGATAATGAGCAGTTCTTC

V: TRBV4-1
D: NA
size: many
J: TRBJ2-2
CDR3: CASREGLTGELFF
DNA: TGCGCCAGCAGGGAGGGACTTACCGGGGAGCTGTTTTTT

V: TRBV5-5
D: NA
size: NA
J: TRBJ1-5
CDR3: CASSFFAGSNQPQHF
DNA: TGTGCCAGCAGCTTTTTCGCGGGGAGCAATCAGCCCCAGCATTTT

V: TRBV6-1
D: TRBD1
size: few
J: TRBJ2-7
CDR3: CASSELGQGGSVQYF
DNA: TGTGCCAGCAGTGAATTGGGACAGGGGGGTAGCGTGCAGTACTTC

V: TRBV6-1
D: TRBD1
size: NA
J: TRBJ2-1
CDR3: CASLTGGGGNEQFF
DNA: TGTGCCAGCCTAACAGGGGGCGGAGGCAATGAGCAGTTCTTC

V: TRBV5-4
D: TRBD1
size: NA
J: TRBJ2-2
CDR3: CASRSGTGFSSGELFF
DNA: TGTGCCAGCAGGTCCGGGACAGGGTTTTCCAGCGGGGAGCTGTTTTTT

V: TRBV14
D: NA
size: few
J: TRBJ1-1
CDR3: CASSQVRAGEAFF
DNA: TGTGCCAGCAGCCAAGTGAGGGCAGGTGAAGCTTTCTTT

V: TRBV18
D: NA
size: NA
J: TRBJ2-5
CDR3: CASSLLAHQETQYF
DNA: TGTGCCAGCTCGCTACTAGCTCACCAAGAGACCCAGTACTTC

V: TRBV19
D: NA
size: few
J: TRBJ1-1
CDR3: CASSWGTTGQGKEAFF
DNA: TGTGCCAGTAGTTGGGGGACGACCGGGCAGGGGAAGGAAGCTTTCTTT

V: TRBV5-1
D: TRBD1
size: NA
J: TRBJ1-1
CDR3: CASSLVGQGRGQFMNTEAFF
DNA: TGCGCCAGCAGCTTGGTGGGACAGGGGAGGGGCCAGTTCATGAACACTGAAGCTTTCTTT

V: TRBV7-9
D: TRBD2
size: NA
J: TRBJ2-1
CDR3: CASSLEGAGGPGEQFF
DNA: TGTGCCAGCAGCTTAGAGGGGGCGGGGGGGCCAGGTGAGCAGTTCTTC

V: TRBV5-1
D: TRBD2
size: NA
J: TRBJ2-1
CDR3: CASTTSGGYNEQFF
DNA: TGCGCCAGCACGACTAGCGGGGGGTACAATGAGCAGTTCTTC

V: TRBV4-3
D: TRBD2
size: NA
J: TRBJ2-1
CDR3: CASSGTSGVHNEQFF
DNA: TGCGCCAGCAGCGGGACTAGCGGGGTACACAATGAGCAGTTCTTC

V: TRBV9
D: NA
size: few
J: TRBJ2-2
CDR3: CASEDFPTGELFF
DNA: TGTGCCAGCGAGGATTTCCCCACCGGGGAGCTGTTTTTT

V: TRBV29-1
D: TRBD2
size: NA
J: TRBJ2-1
CDR3: CSARGTSGGMQFF
DNA: TGCAGCGCACGCGGGACTAGCGGGGGGATGCAGTTCTTC

V: TRBV7-9
D: NA
size: NA
J: TRBJ2-1
CDR3: CASRRQSYNEQFF
DNA: TGTGCCAGCAGACGACAGTCATACAATGAGCAGTTCTTC

V: TRBV6-1
D: NA
size: NA
J: TRBJ2-7
CDR3: CASSAEDASYEQYF
DNA: TGTGCCAGCAGTGCAGAGGATGCCTCCTACGAGCAGTACTTC

V: TRBV10-3
D: NA
size: NA
J: TRBJ1-2
CDR3: CAITGLDGYTF
DNA: TGTGCCATTACAGGGCTGGATGGCTACACCTTC

V: TRBV5-1
D: TRBD1
size: few
J: TRBJ2-2
CDR3: CASSHGQAETGELFF
DNA: TGCGCCAGCAGCCATGGACAGGCGGAGACCGGGGAGCTGTTTTTT

V: TRBV6-5
D: TRBD1
size: few
J: TRBJ1-1
CDR3: CASGTGGALTEAFF
DNA: TGTGCCAGCGGGACAGGGGGCGCGTTGACTGAAGCTTTCTTT

V: TRBV11-1
D: TRBD1
size: NA
J: TRBJ1-3
CDR3: CASSLLAPQGASGNTIYF
DNA: TGTGCCAGCAGCTTACTGGCCCCTCAGGGGGCTTCTGGAAACACCATATATTTT

V: TRBV9
D: NA
size: few
J: TRBJ1-1
CDR3: CASSVEVGGFSEAFF
DNA: TGTGCCAGCAGCGTAGAGGTAGGAGGGTTCTCTGAAGCTTTCTTT

V: TRBV7-2
D: NA
size: few
J: TRBJ1-6
CDR3: CASSPNLNNSPLHF
DNA: TGTGCCAGCAGCCCGAACTTAAATAATTCACCCCTCCACTTT

V: TRBV5-1
D: NA
size: NA
J: TRBJ1-4
CDR3: CASSLALGANEKLFF
DNA: TGCGCCAGCAGCTTGGCCCTTGGAGCTAATGAAAAACTGTTTTTT

V: TRBV19
D: NA
size: few
J: TRBJ1-6
CDR3: CASSIQVNSPLHF
DNA: TGTGCCAGTAGTATCCAGGTTAATTCACCCCTCCACTTT

V: TRBV27
D: NA
size: NA
J: TRBJ1-1
CDR3: CASSLTGLPEAFF
DNA: TGTGCCAGCAGTTTAACGGGGTTACCTGAAGCTTTCTTT

V: TRBV9
D: TRBD1
size: NA
J: TRBJ1-3
CDR3: CASSVEVTGALGGNTIYF
DNA: TGTGCCAGCAGCGTAGAAGTGACAGGGGCGCTTGGTGGAAACACCATATATTTT

V: TRBV30
D: NA
size: NA
J: TRBJ2-6
CDR3: CAWSVGKAGANVLTF
DNA: TGTGCCTGGAGTGTGGGCAAGGCTGGGGCCAACGTCCTGACTTTC

V: TRBV28
D: NA
size: few
J: TRBJ2-5
CDR3: CASTYRETQYF
DNA: TGTGCCAGCACCTACAGGGAGACCCAGTACTTC

V: TRBV11-3
D: NA
size: few
J: TRBJ2-7
CDR3: CASSLWRGEGVYEQYF
DNA: TGTGCCAGCAGCTTATGGCGGGGTGAGGGTGTCTACGAGCAGTACTTC

V: TRBV5-1
D: NA
size: NA
J: TRBJ2-2
CDR3: CASSLIGTLYRNTGELFF
DNA: TGCGCCAGCAGCTTGATTGGGACATTATACCGGAACACCGGGGAGCTGTTTTTT

V: TRBV2
D: TRBD1
size: few
J: TRBJ1-2
CDR3: CASTTGTGSHGYTF
DNA: TGTGCCAGCACTACCGGGACAGGGAGTCACGGCTACACCTTC

V: TRBV28
D: NA
size: NA
J: TRBJ2-6
CDR3: CASSTIWRSGANVLTF
DNA: TGTGCCAGCAGTACTATTTGGCGCTCTGGGGCCAACGTCCTGACTTTC

V: TRBV7-2
D: NA
size: few
J: TRBJ1-2
CDR3: CASSLGGWVDGYTF
DNA: TGTGCCAGCAGCTTAGGGGGCTGGGTCGATGGCTACACCTTC

V: TRBV5-1
D: TRBD1
size: few
J: TRBJ2-5
CDR3: CASSLTGTGRETQYF
DNA: TGCGCCAGCAGCTTGACGGGGACAGGGAGGGAGACCCAGTACTTC